This T cell receptor beta chain emerged from a study of Ad26.COV2.S vaccination and SARS-CoV-2 variants (dated by TCRdb to about 2021). Looking at the study overall: Donors in the vaccine arm were drawn from COV1001, a multicentre, randomized, double-blind, placebo-controlled phase I-IIa trial testing Ad26.COV2.S in healthy adults. Ad26.COV2.S was administered intramuscularly at 5 x 10^10 or 1 x 10^11 viral particles, either as a single shot or as two shots given 56 days apart. TCRbeta repertoire sequencing served as the tool for gauging how specific and how broad the SARS-CoV-2-reactive T cell receptors were following Ad26.COV2.S vaccination. A total of some 30 samples were included in the TCR-sequenced set, comprising roughly 19 Ad26.COV2.S vaccine recipients, 5 placebo recipients and 8 SARS-CoV-2 convalescent individuals. Trial participants were randomized into five groups of five, in which low-dose or high-dose Ad26.COV2.S was given once or twice, or placebo was given on both occasions. Throughout the experiments and outcome assessment, investigators stayed blinded to trial group allocation. The paper's findings and limits, for the study overall: It was noted by the authors that total T cell responses may have been underestimated by the TCR breadth and depth analyses. Substantial breadth of spike-specific CD8+ and CD4+ T cell responses was reported after vaccination. Higher spike-specific TCR breadth was observed in Ad26.COV2.S recipients than in placebo recipients (P = 0.0014). Vaccine and placebo recipients had comparable non-spike TCR breadth, which fits with the vaccine containing only spike. The study lacked the statistical power to compare responses across vaccine doses or regimens.

The immunoSEQ Assay was used to sequence TCRbeta CDR3 regions. After extraction, genomic DNA underwent amplification by bias-controlled multiplex PCR, followed by high-throughput sequencing. The paper's processing steps were these. To quantify the absolute abundance of each unique TCRbeta CDR3 region, sequences were collapsed and filtered. Usable DNA was measured by amplifying reference genes present in all nucleated cells, and TCRbeta template counts were normalized to that usable DNA to estimate T cell fraction. Repertoire TCRs were annotated as SARS-CoV-2-specific by exact matching of V gene, CDR3 amino acid sequence and J gene to a known reactive TCR set. The reference SARS-CoV-2 TCR set came from MIRA and was filtered for enrichment in COVID-19-positive ImmuneCODE repertoires, removing public or cross-reactive TCRs. Drawing on the MIRA antigens, annotated TCRs were analysed further at the level of specific ORF or position within ORF. Breadth was defined as annotated unique rearrangements over total unique productive rearrangements; depth was the summed frequency of those rearrangements. TCR breadth was compared between groups using two-sided Wilcoxon rank-sum tests. Here the immuneACCESS table is served through TCRdb, limited to in-frame sequences with V and J called. Missing clones are a known gap in these copies; in checked studies unresolved V genes cover under half, and the rest lacks a known reason. The V and J calls and clone size are taken from that table; D and trimming were inferred from the DNA. The sample includes 440,000 or so clones, with 90% observed a single time. Approximately 4.3% of the sample belongs to the ten largest clones.

Based on the germline V gene (reference sequence), the CDR1 and CDR2 sequences are LNHDA and SQIVND. A distance of 4 bases separates the germline ends of V and J, which lose 1 base and 1 base respectively. Including cysteine and phenylalanine, the CDR3 has 13 amino acids. The DNA shown is the 39-base CDR3, in frame from base 1. Reading the label with the study, this specimen's treatment or condition is: about 20 received Ad26.COV2.S at low or high dose, single or two shots; about 5 received placebo; per-sample allocation not given. Repertoires of vaccine and placebo recipients were sequenced from samples taken on day 63 after the first injection. Between 29 July and 7 August 2020, Cohort 1b enrolled 20 to 30 adults aged 18-55 years at one site in Boston, USA. Ad26.COV2.S consisted of a replication-incompetent adenovirus type 26 vector by which a prefusion-stabilized SARS-CoV-2 spike protein from the original Wuhan strain was expressed.

With respect to this clone: There is no known antigen for this receptor. The sample holds no much larger clone one base away, and base qualities are not on file.

Material: peripheral blood, obtained in a trial of Ad26.COV2.S vaccine versus placebo. This sequence was found in a person aged 18-65 years who received the Ad26.COV2.S COVID-19 vaccine or a placebo. In this chain, TRBV19 is recombined with TRBJ1-1; a confident D gene designation cannot be given. The nucleotide sequence reads TGTGCCAGTAGTATAGCTCAGAACACTGAAGCTTTCTTT. This translates into CASSIAQNTEAFF.